The source of this T cell receptor (beta chain) is a study of memory CD8 T cells in hepatitis C reinfection. Overall study: HCV reinfection: RNA-positive following two negative tests at least 60 days apart.

Clones were sequenced by immunoSEQ multiplex PCR, and TCRdb holds only the in-frame ones, with some missing. Of around 45,000 clones in the sample, roughly 89% are singletons; the top ten hold around 0.7%. The CDR3 contains 16 residues. V lost 4 bases and J lost 0, with 16 bases in between. Per germline, CDR1 KGHSH and CDR2 LQKENI. Regarding time point: late/post reinfection, 12 to 24 weeks after detection. No in vitro expansion preceded TCR sequencing of the sorted cells. Donors were people who inject drugs in the Montreal HEPCO cohort. This TCR was recovered from a man between 18 and 29 years old with hepatitis C virus infection. The specimen sequenced was naive CD8+ T cells sorted from blood. The genes are TRBV18 and TRBJ2-7, with a tentative D call TRBD1 (5 bases). The CDR3 region has the DNA TGTGCCAGCTCACTCACACAGGCGCTCCCCTCCTACGAGCAGTACTTC. Translation gives CASSLTQALPSYEQYF.